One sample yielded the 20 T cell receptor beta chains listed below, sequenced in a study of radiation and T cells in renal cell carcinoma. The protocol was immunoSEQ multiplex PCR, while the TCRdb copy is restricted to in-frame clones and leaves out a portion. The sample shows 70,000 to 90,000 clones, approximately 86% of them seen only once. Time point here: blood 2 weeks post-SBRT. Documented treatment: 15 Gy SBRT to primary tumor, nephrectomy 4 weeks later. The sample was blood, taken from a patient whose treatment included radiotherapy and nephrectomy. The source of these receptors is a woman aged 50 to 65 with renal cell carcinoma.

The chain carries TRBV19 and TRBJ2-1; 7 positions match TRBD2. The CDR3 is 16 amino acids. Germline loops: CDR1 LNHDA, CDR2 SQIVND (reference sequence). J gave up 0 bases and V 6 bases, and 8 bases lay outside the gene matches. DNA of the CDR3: TGTGCCAGTAGGACCTCTAGCGGCGTCTCCTACAATGAGCAGTTCTTC. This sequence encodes CASRTSSGVSYNEQFF.

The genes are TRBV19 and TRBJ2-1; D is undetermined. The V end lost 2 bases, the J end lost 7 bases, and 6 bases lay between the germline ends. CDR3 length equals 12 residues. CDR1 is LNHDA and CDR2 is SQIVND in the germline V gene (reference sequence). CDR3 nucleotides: TGTGCCAGTAGTATAATGGCTAATGAGCAGTTCTTC. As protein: CASSIMANEQFF.

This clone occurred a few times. In DNA form, the CDR3 reads TGTGCCAGCAGCGTCGGGACTGTCGGCAATCAGCCCCAGCATTTT. Its protein product is CASSVGTVGNQPQHF. The rearrangement uses TRBV9 and TRBJ1-5; TRBD1 might be the D (5 bases). This CDR3 has 15 residues. The germline V and J ends were trimmed by 2 bases and 2 bases, with 11 bases remaining between them. Per the germline V gene, CDR1 is SGDLS and CDR2 is YYNGEE.

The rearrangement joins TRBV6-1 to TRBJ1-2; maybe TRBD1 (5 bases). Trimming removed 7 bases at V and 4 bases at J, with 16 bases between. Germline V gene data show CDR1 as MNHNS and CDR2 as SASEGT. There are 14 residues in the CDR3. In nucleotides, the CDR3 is TGTGCCAGCATCCCGGGGGTAGAGAGCTATGGCTACACCTTC. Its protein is CASIPGVESYGYTF.

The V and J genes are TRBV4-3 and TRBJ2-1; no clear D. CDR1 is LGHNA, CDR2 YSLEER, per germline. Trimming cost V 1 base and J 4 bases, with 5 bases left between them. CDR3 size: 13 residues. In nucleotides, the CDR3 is TGCGCCAGCAGCCAAGGAAAGTACAATGAGCAGTTCTTC. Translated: CASSQGKYNEQFF.

The CDR3 DNA follows: TGTGCCACCTCATTGGGACTCCTGAACACTGAAGCTTTCTTT. Its translation is CATSLGLLNTEAFF. The V gene is TRBV28, the J gene TRBJ1-1; weak D call: TRBD1 (5 bases). The CDR3 sequence is 14 residues long. In germline, CDR1 is MDHEN, CDR2 SYDVKM. Trimming cost V 10 bases and J 0 bases, with 15 bases left between them.

CDR3 region: CASSLVTGPQHF. Written as DNA, the CDR3 is TGTGCCAGCAGCTTAGTAACAGGTCCCCAGCATTTT. The gene calls are TRBV7-2 and TRBJ1-5, with D perhaps TRBD1 (5 bases). Between the trimmed V and J ends, which lost 1 base and 10 bases, there was a span of 8 bases. Germline-derived CDR1 and CDR2 are SGHTA and FQGNSA. The CDR3 is 12 amino acids.

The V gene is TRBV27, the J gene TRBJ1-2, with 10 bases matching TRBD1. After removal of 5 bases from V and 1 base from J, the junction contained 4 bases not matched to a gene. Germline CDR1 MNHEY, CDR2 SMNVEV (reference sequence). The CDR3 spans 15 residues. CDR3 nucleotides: TGTGCCAGCAGTACAAGGACAGGGGGTAACTATGGCTACACCTTC. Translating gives CASSTRTGGNYGYTF.

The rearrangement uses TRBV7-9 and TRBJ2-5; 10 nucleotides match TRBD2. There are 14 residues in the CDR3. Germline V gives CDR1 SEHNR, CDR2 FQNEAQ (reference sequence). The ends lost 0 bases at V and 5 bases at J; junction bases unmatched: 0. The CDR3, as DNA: TGTGCCAGCAGCTTAGCTAGCGGGAGGGAGACCCAGTACTTC. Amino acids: CASSLASGRETQYF.

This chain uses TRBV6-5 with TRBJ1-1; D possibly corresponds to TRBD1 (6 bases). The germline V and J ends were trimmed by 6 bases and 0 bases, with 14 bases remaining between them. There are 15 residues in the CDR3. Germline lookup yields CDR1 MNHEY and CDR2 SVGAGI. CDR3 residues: CASSQDRPLNTEAFF. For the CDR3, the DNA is TGTGCCAGCAGCCAAGACAGGCCATTGAACACTGAAGCTTTCTTT.

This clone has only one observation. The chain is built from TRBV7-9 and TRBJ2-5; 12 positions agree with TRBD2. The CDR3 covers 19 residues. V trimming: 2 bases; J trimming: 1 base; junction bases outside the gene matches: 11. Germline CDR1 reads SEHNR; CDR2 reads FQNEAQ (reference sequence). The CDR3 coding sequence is TGTGCCAGCAGCTTACGTCGGCTAGCGGGAGGGCCCCTCCAAGAGACCCAGTACTTC. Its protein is CASSLRRLAGGPLQETQYF.

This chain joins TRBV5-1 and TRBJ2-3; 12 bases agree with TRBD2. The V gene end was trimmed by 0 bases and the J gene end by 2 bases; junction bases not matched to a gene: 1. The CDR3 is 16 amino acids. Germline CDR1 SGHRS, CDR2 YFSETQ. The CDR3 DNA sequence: TGCGCCAGCAGCTTGGGACTAGCGGGAGCCACAGATACGCAGTATTTT. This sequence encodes CASSLGLAGATDTQYF.

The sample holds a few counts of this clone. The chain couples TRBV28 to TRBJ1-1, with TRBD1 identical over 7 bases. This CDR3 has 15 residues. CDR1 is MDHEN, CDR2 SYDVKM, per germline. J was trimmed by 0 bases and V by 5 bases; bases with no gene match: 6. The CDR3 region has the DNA TGTGCCAGCAGTGCCATGGGACAGATGAACACTGAAGCTTTCTTT. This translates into CASSAMGQMNTEAFF.

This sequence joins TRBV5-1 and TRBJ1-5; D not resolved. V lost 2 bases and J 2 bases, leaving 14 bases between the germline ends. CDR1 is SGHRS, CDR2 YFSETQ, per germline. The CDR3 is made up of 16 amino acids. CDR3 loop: CASSFDGRGGNQPQHF. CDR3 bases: TGCGCCAGCAGCTTCGACGGCCGCGGAGGCAATCAGCCCCAGCATTTT.

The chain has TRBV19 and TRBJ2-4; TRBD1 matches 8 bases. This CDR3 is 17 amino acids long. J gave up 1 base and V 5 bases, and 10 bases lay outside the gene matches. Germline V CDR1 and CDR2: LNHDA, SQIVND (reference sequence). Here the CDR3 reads CASSQAGGGSAKNIQYF. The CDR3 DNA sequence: TGTGCCAGTAGTCAGGCAGGGGGCGGTTCGGCCAAAAACATTCAGTACTTC. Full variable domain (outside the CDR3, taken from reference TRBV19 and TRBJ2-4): DGGITQSPKYLFRKEGQNVTLSCEQNLNHDAMYWYRQDPGQGLRLIYYSQIVNDFQKGDIAEGYSVSREKKESFPLTVTSAQKNPTAFYLCASSQAGGGSAKNIQYFGAGTRLSVL.

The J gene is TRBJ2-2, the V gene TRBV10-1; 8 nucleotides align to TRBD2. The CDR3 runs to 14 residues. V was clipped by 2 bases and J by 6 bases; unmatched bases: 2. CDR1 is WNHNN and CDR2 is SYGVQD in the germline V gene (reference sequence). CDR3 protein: CASSERTSSGELFF. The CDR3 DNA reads TGCGCCAGCAGTGAGCGGACTAGCTCCGGGGAGCTGTTTTTT.

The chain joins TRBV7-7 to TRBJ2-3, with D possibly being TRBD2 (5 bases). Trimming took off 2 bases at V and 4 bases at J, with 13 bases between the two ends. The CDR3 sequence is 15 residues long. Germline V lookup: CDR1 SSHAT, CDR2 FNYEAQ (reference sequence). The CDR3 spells CASSLSLEEADTQYF. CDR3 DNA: TGTGCCAGCAGCTTAAGCCTCGAGGAGGCAGATACGCAGTATTTT.

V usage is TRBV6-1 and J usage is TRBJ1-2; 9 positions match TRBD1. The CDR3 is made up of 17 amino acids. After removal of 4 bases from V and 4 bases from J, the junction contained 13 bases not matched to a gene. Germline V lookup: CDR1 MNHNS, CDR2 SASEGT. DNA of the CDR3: TGTGCCAGCAGTGCCGGGACAGGGCCCTATCTGCTCTATGGCTACACCTTC. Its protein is CASSAGTGPYLLYGYTF.

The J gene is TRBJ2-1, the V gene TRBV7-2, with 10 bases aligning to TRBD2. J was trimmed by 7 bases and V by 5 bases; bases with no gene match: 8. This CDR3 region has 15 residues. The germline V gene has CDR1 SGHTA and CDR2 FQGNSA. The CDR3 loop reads CASSPGLAEGNEQFF. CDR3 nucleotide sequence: TGTGCCAGCAGCCCAGGACTAGCGGAGGGGAATGAGCAGTTCTTC.

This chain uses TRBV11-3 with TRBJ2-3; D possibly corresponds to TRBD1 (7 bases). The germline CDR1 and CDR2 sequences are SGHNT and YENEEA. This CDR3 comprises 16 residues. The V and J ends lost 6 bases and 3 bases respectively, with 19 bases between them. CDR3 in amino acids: CASSQRGREITDTQYF. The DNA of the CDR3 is TGTGCCAGCAGTCAAAGGGGGCGGGAAATTACAGATACGCAGTATTTT. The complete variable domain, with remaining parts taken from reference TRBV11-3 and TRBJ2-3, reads EAGVVQSPRYKIIEKKQPVAFWCNPISGHNTLYWYLQNLGQGPELLIRYENEEAVDDSQLPKDRFSAERLKGVDSTLKIQPAELGDSAVYLCASSQRGREITDTQYFGPGTRLTVL.